This TCR beta chain was recovered during a study of T cells after posttransplantation cyclophosphamide. Data came from immunoSEQ multiplex PCR; TCRdb stores just in-frame clones and leaves some out. The sample yields some 10,000 clones, without any singletons. This clone was seen at least ten times. Its specificity is unknown. Losses at the gene ends were 2 bases for V and 5 bases for J; bases not matched to a gene: 8. Germline lookup yields CDR1 LNHNV and CDR2 YYDKDF (reference sequence). The CDR3 extends over 16 amino acids. A marrow graft followed busulfan-fludarabine conditioning, with cyclophosphamide on days +3 and +4. Study-level results: Tissue-infiltrating T cells from skin or gut overlapped little with blood T cells. Donor CD8+ memory clones often dominated recipient blood repertoires at later times.

The sequence was obtained from a female patient aged 35 to 55 who received an allogeneic stem cell transplant from a related donor, was CMV-positive, and had no GVHD. The T cells may come from the graft donor. Sequenced material: PBMCs, taken after allogeneic stem cell transplant with posttransplant cyclophosphamide. This chain connects TRBV15 to TRBJ2-2, with TRBD1 matching over 7 bases. CDR3 protein: CATSRPSGTATGELFF. CDR3 sequence (DNA): TGTGCCACCAGCAGACCTTCCGGGACAGCGACCGGGGAGCTGTTTTTT.